These T cell receptor beta chains were read from a single sample in a study of sequential checkpoint blockade in melanoma. Profiled with immunoSEQ multiplex PCR; TCRdb holds only in-frame clones, not every one. The sample lists about 9,200 clones; roughly 72% were seen once. Sequenced here: CD8+ T cells sorted from blood (inferred from file names), sampled from a patient given nivolumab and ipilimumab in sequence. All receptors derive from a human donor with melanoma. CDR3s include the opening cysteine and the closing phenylalanine or tryptophan. The D gene is left open where the match is weak. The listing skips clone size in some rows; elsewhere it reads once, few, many or a size class.

TRBV10-3	TRBJ1-5	-	-	CAISEGSHQPQHF	TGTGCCATCAGTGAGGGCAGTCATCAGCCCCAGCATTTT
TRBV5-4	TRBJ1-2	-	-	CASSLLSDINYGYTF	TGTGCCAGCAGCTTGTTGTCAGATATTAACTATGGCTACACCTTC
TRBV7-9	TRBJ2-7	-	-	CASSSPGLSYEQYF	TGTGCCAGCAGCTCCCCGGGTCTCTCCTACGAGCAGTACTTC
TRBV10-2	TRBJ1-2	TRBD1	-	CASSGTPGQGNGYTF	TGCGCCAGCAGTGGAACTCCGGGACAGGGGAATGGCTACACCTTC
TRBV2	TRBJ2-7	TRBD1	once	CASKPGQGTYEQYF	TGTGCCAGCAAGCCGGGACAGGGGACCTACGAGCAGTACTTC
TRBV9	TRBJ2-5	TRBD2	-	CASTGSGRPQETQYF	TGTGCCAGCACCGGTAGCGGGAGACCTCAAGAGACCCAGTACTTC
TRBV7-6	TRBJ2-5	-	-	CASSLETVETQYF	TGTGCCAGCAGCTTAGAGACAGTGGAGACCCAGTACTTC
TRBV11-2	TRBJ2-5	-	-	CASSRAGHVYQETQYF	TGTGCCAGCAGTCGAGCGGGACATGTGTACCAAGAGACCCAGTACTTC
TRBV7-9	TRBJ2-5	-	-	CASSLARSQETQYF	TGTGCCAGCAGCTTAGCTCGGAGCCAAGAGACCCAGTACTTC
TRBV29-1	TRBJ2-7	-	-	CSVVQGYEQYF	TGCAGCGTTGTACAGGGTTACGAGCAGTACTTC
TRBV7-9	TRBJ2-7	TRBD2	-	CASSSSELAAPYEQYF	TGTGCCAGCAGCTCCTCGGAACTAGCGGCTCCCTACGAGCAGTACTTC
TRBV5-6	TRBJ1-2	TRBD1	-	CASSLRQGTNGYTF	TGTGCCAGCAGCCTCAGACAGGGGACGAATGGCTACACCTTC
TRBV19	TRBJ1-4	TRBD1	-	CASSILGQPNEKLFF	TGTGCCAGTAGTATTCTGGGACAGCCTAATGAAAAACTGTTTTTT
TRBV6-6	TRBJ2-7	-	few	CASSRREGYEQYF	TGTGCCAGCAGTCGTCGGGAAGGCTACGAGCAGTACTTC
TRBV7-3	TRBJ2-1	TRBD2	-	CASSLEAGGLLHEQFF	TGTGCCAGCAGCCTCGAAGCGGGGGGGCTTCTTCATGAGCAGTTCTTC
TRBV5-6	TRBJ2-7	TRBD1	-	CASSSGTGPYEQYF	TGTGCCAGCAGCTCCGGGACAGGGCCCTACGAGCAGTACTTC
TRBV6-6	TRBJ2-1	TRBD2	few	CASSYPTSGEGEQFF	TGTGCCAGCAGTTACCCGACTAGCGGGGAGGGTGAGCAGTTCTTC
TRBV2	TRBJ2-3	-	-	CASMGGTDTQYF	TGTGCCAGCATGGGGGGAACGGATACGCAGTATTTT
TRBV6-1	TRBJ2-2	-	few	CASSFGLENTGELFF	TGTGCCAGCAGTTTCGGACTGGAGAACACCGGGGAGCTGTTTTTT
TRBV19	TRBJ2-2	-	-	CASSHPGELFF	TGTGCCAGTAGTCATCCCGGGGAGCTGTTTTTT
TRBV27	TRBJ2-7	TRBD1	few	CASSFGQGGYEQYF	TGTGCCAGCAGTTTTGGACAGGGGGGCTACGAGCAGTACTTC
TRBV11-3	TRBJ2-7	-	-	CASSLQGNDEQYF	TGTGCCAGCAGCTTGCAGGGAAACGATGAGCAGTACTTC
TRBV30	TRBJ2-1	TRBD2	-	CAWSGGLAGAYNEQFF	TGTGCCTGGAGTGGGGGACTAGCGGGAGCCTACAATGAGCAGTTCTTC
TRBV30	TRBJ2-7	-	few	CACKDSSYEQYF	TGTGCCTGTAAGGACAGCTCCTACGAGCAGTACTTC
TRBV9	TRBJ2-1	TRBD2	-	CASSVDGGVYNEQFF	TGTGCCAGCAGCGTAGACGGGGGGGTCTACAATGAGCAGTTCTTC
TRBV19	TRBJ2-2	TRBD1	-	CASSIVDRGRRTGELFF	TGTGCCAGTAGTATAGTGGACAGGGGGCGGAGAACCGGGGAGCTGTTTTTT
TRBV4-2	TRBJ2-5	-	few	CASSRGLDRPSQETQYF	TGTGCCAGCAGCCGGGGTCTAGACAGACCTTCCCAAGAGACCCAGTACTTC
TRBV6-6	TRBJ2-5	TRBD1	-	CASSLFRDSQETQYF	TGTGCCAGCAGTTTGTTCCGGGACAGCCAAGAGACCCAGTACTTC
TRBV7-9	TRBJ2-5	-	-	CASSFGGDGEQYF	TGTGCCAGCAGCTTCGGCGGGGACGGAGAGCAGTACTTC
TRBV19	TRBJ2-7	-	-	CASTSGVGSYEQYF	TGTGCCAGTACCTCCGGGGTGGGTTCCTACGAGCAGTACTTC
TRBV13	TRBJ1-1	-	once	CASSLGQRHTEAFF	TGTGCCAGCAGCTTAGGCCAGAGGCACACTGAAGCTTTCTTT
TRBV6-1	TRBJ2-7	TRBD1	-	CASSVDRGIYEQYF	TGTGCCAGCAGTGTCGACAGGGGCATCTACGAGCAGTACTTC
TRBV15	TRBJ2-2	TRBD1	-	CATSREETGGTGELFF	TGTGCCACCAGCAGAGAGGAGACAGGGGGCACCGGGGAGCTGTTTTTT
TRBV7-9	TRBJ1-5	-	few	CASSSTGRPQHF	TGTGCCAGCAGCTCCACTGGTCGGCCCCAGCATTTT
TRBV7-9	TRBJ2-3	-	-	CASSLTSWGTDTQYF	TGTGCCAGCAGCTTAACTAGCTGGGGGACAGATACGCAGTATTTT
TRBV29-1	TRBJ2-7	TRBD1	-	CSALSRDRPTGEQYF	TGCAGCGCTCTTTCCCGGGACAGGCCTACGGGGGAGCAGTACTTC
TRBV5-6	TRBJ1-5	-	-	CASSLGGGSWQPQHF	TGTGCCAGCAGCTTGGGCGGGGGCAGCTGGCAGCCCCAGCATTTT
TRBV12-5	TRBJ2-1	TRBD2	-	CASDTREGSYNEQFF	TGTGCTAGTGATACCAGGGAGGGCTCCTACAATGAGCAGTTCTTC
TRBV27	TRBJ2-2	-	-	CASSLYLNTGELFF	TGTGCCAGCAGTTTATACTTGAACACCGGGGAGCTGTTTTTT
TRBV19	TRBJ1-1	-	few	CASSSATVGALNTEAFF	TGTGCCAGTAGCTCAGCAACGGTAGGGGCCCTGAACACTGAAGCTTTCTTT
TRBV6-1	TRBJ2-1	TRBD2	-	CASSEVAGGYNEQFF	TGTGCCAGCAGTGAGGTAGCGGGGGGGTACAATGAGCAGTTCTTC
TRBV18	TRBJ2-1	-	medium-sized	CASSPEDSPGDEQFF	TGTGCCAGCTCACCAGAGGACAGTCCCGGGGATGAGCAGTTCTTC
TRBV6-1	TRBJ1-5	TRBD1	-	CASSAGQSNQPQHF	TGTGCCAGCAGTGCGGGACAGAGCAATCAGCCCCAGCATTTT
TRBV5-6	TRBJ2-5	-	-	CASSLVGEETQYF	TGTGCCAGCAGCTTGGTAGGGGAAGAGACCCAGTACTTC
TRBV27	TRBJ1-2	-	-	CASSPGASYGYTF	TGTGCCAGCAGCCCAGGGGCGAGCTATGGCTACACCTTC
TRBV7-9	TRBJ2-7	-	-	CASSLERRDNGYEQYF	TGTGCCAGCAGCTTAGAGCGCAGGGACAATGGGTACGAGCAGTACTTC
TRBV15	TRBJ2-7	-	-	CATSDPARGSSYEQYF	TGTGCCACCAGCGACCCCGCCCGGGGTAGCTCCTACGAGCAGTACTTC
TRBV9	TRBJ1-1	-	-	CASSVGAGTEAFF	TGTGCCAGCAGCGTAGGGGCGGGAACTGAAGCTTTCTTT
TRBV7-7	TRBJ2-2	TRBD1	-	CASRMDRSGELFF	TGTGCTAGCAGAATGGACAGGAGCGGGGAGCTGTTTTTT
TRBV9	TRBJ1-6	-	-	CASSPNPSYNSPLHF	TGTGCCAGCAGCCCCAATCCCTCCTATAATTCACCCCTCCACTTT
TRBV27	TRBJ1-5	-	-	CASSLAGDQPQHF	TGTGCCAGCAGTCTGGCAGGGGATCAGCCCCAGCATTTT